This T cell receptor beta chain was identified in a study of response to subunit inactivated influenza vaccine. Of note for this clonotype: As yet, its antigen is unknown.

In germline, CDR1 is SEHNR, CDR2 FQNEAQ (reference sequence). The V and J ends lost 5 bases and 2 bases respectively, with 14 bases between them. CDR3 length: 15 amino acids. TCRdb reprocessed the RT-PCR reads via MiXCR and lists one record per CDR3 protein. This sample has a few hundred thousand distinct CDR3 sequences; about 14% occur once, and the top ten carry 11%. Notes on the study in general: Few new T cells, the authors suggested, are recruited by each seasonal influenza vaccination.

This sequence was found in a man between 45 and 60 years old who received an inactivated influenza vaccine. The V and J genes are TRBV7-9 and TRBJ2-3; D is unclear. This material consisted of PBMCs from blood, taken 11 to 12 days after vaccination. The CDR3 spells CASSPGGIITDTQYF. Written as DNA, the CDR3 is TGTGCCAGCAGCCCTGGTGGGATTATCACAGATACGCAGTATTTT.